The 29 T cell receptor beta chains reported below all come from one sample, sequenced in a study of T cells in Graves' hyperthyroidism and ophthalmopathy. Amplification targeted TCR beta CDR3 regions from RNA transcripts. Initially, a first-round RT-PCR of the TCR CDR3 employed the HTBI primer set. From the multiplex PCR reads, TCRdb called clonotypes with MiXCR, one entry per CDR3 protein. Of around 450,000 distinct CDR3 sequences listed, roughly 13% were seen once; the top ten hold 5.3%. Sequencing was performed on blood. The receptors derive from a woman aged 18-29 years with Graves' hyperthyroidism.

The rearrangement uses TRBV20-1 and TRBJ2-7; D ambiguous. There are 14 residues in the CDR3. Trimming pared 3 bases from V and 0 bases from J, leaving 12 bases between. The germline V gene has CDR1 DFQATT and CDR2 SNEGSKA (reference sequence). The CDR3 loop reads CSARNALSSYEQYF. In nucleotides, the CDR3 is TGCAGTGCTAGGAATGCTCTTTCCTCCTACGAGCAGTACTTC.

There are many counts of this clonotype. This rearrangement joins TRBV13 to TRBJ1-1; D is undetermined. Deletions cut 2 bases from V and 2 bases from J, with 9 bases between. The germline gives CDR1 PRHDT, CDR2 FYEKMQ (reference sequence). There are 14 residues in the CDR3. For the CDR3, the DNA is TGTGCCAGCAGCTTATCTCCCAGAAACACTGAAGCTTTCTTT. Translating it yields CASSLSPRNTEAFF. The full variable domain, in which reference TRBV13 and TRBJ1-1 provide the parts outside the CDR3, is AAGVIQSPRHLIKEKRETATLKCYPIPRHDTVYWYQQGPGQDPQFLISFYEKMQSDKGSIPDRFSAQQFSDYHSELNMSSLELGDSALYFCASSLSPRNTEAFFGQGTRLTVV.

This clonotype was counted many times. The chain links TRBV20-1 to TRBJ2-7; possible D gene TRBD2, 6 bases. This CDR3 is 14 amino acids long. Germline V CDR1 and CDR2: DFQATT, SNEGSKA (reference sequence). Trimming took off 1 base at V and 3 bases at J, with 13 bases between the two ends. The CDR3 bases are TGCAGTGCTAGAGGACTAGATGGTGGCTACGAGCAGTACTTC. It translates to CSARGLDGGYEQYF.

This clonotype has a count of ten or more. V is TRBV28 and J is TRBJ1-1; no firm D call. Trimming left V 5 bases short and J 4 bases short, with 8 bases between. Germline CDR1 MDHEN, CDR2 SYDVKM. The length of the CDR3 is 12 residues. For the CDR3, the DNA is TGTGCCAGCAGTAGGCGCACCACTGAAGCTTTCTTT. As protein: CASSRRTTEAFF.

With regard to this clonotype: A much more abundant neighbour one base away suggests this may be a read error. The chain joins TRBV29-1 to TRBJ2-3; TRBD1 aligns across 7 bases. The CDR3 spans 13 residues. The V gene's germline CDR1 is SQVTM and CDR2 ANQGSEA. Written as DNA, the CDR3 is TGCAGCGTTGAAGCACCTGGGACAGATACGCAGTGTTTT. It codes for CSVEAPGTDTQCF.

This clonotype was seen at least ten times. V is TRBV12-3 or TRBV12-4 and J is TRBJ1-4; D is perhaps TRBD1 (5 bases). This CDR3 region has 15 residues. V lost 4 bases to trimming and J lost 5 bases, with 14 bases between them. CDR3 sequence: CASSSEAGKNEKLFF. CDR3 nucleotide sequence: TGTGCCAGCAGTTCCGAGGCAGGGAAGAATGAAAAACTGTTTTTT.

In its sample, this clonotype was seen many times. The rearrangement links TRBV4-2 to TRBJ1-5; D is possibly TRBD1 (5 bases). Per the germline V gene, CDR1 is LGHNA and CDR2 is YNFKEQ. The CDR3 spans 15 residues. V was shortened by 0 bases and J by 2 bases, with 8 bases between the two germline ends. For the CDR3, the DNA is TGTGCCAGCAGCCAAGATGAAGGGGGCAATCAGCCCCAGCATTTT. Protein: CASSQDEGGNQPQHF.

This clonotype was counted many times. The chain recombines TRBV5-1 with TRBJ2-1; 7 bases line up with TRBD2. Germline V CDR1 and CDR2: SGHRS, YFSETQ. The CDR3 totals 19 residues. V dropped 0 bases and J dropped 0; count of bases not matched to a gene: 12. The DNA of the CDR3 is TGCGCCAGCAGCTTGGCCCTCCCGGGAGGAACCCGCTCCTACAATGAGCAGTTCTTC. Encoded protein: CASSLALPGGTRSYNEQFF.

This clonotype was counted only a few times. The chain is built from TRBV19 and TRBJ2-2, with 11 nucleotides matching TRBD2. The CDR3 is 17 residues long. CDR1 LNHDA and CDR2 SQIVND come from the germline V gene (reference sequence). With 4 bases clipped from V and 0 bases from J, the junction kept 4 bases outside the gene matches. For the CDR3, the DNA is TGTGCCAGTAGTAGATTACTAGCGGGGGCGAACACCGGGGAGCTGTTTTTT. It codes for CASSRLLAGANTGELFF.

This clonotype was recorded once. The rearrangement joins TRBV5-6 to TRBJ1-4; TRBD1 aligns across 10 bases. In germline, CDR1 is SGHDT, CDR2 YYEEEE. Trimming removed 1 base from V and 7 bases from J; junction bases left unmatched: 4. The CDR3 has 15 residues. CDR3 bases: TGTGCCAGCAGCTTGTTGGACAGGGGGTCTGAAAAACTGTTTTTT. Translating it yields CASSLLDRGSEKLFF.

This clonotype was found many times. J is TRBJ2-6 and V is TRBV4-3; maybe TRBD1 (5 bases). Per the germline V gene, CDR1 is LGHNA and CDR2 is YSLEER. The CDR3 length is 15 residues. The V gene lost 2 bases and the J gene lost 4 bases, with 9 bases spanning the gap. The CDR3 spells CASSQRGSGANVLTF. The CDR3 DNA reads as TGCGCCAGCAGCCAAAGGGGATCCGGGGCCAACGTCCTGACTTTC.

This clonotype was detected ten times or more. The gene calls are TRBV5-1 and TRBJ2-7, with 8 bases that match TRBD1. Germline trimming cut 3 bases from V and 6 bases from J; bases unmatched to any gene: 14. The CDR3 covers 16 residues. Germline values: CDR1 SGHRS, CDR2 YFSETQ. The CDR3 reads CASSSGGDRNTCEQYF. The CDR3 DNA sequence: TGCGCCAGCAGCTCTGGCGGGGACAGGAACACCTGCGAGCAGTACTTC.

The chain is built from TRBV24-1 and TRBJ2-1; D may be TRBD1 (6 bases). Per germline, CDR1 KGHDR and CDR2 SFDVKD. CDR3 size: 13 residues. With 4 bases removed from V and 10 bases from J, the gap between germline ends came to 13 bases. CDR3 loop: CATSDPTGTEQFF. The DNA for the CDR3 is TGTGCCACCAGTGACCCCACGGGGACAGAGCAGTTCTTC.

Many counts were recorded for this clonotype. At one end, the junction sequence differs from germline, possibly due to a read error. V usage is TRBV5-1 and J usage is TRBJ2-7, with 11 bases that match TRBD1. The germline V gene has CDR1 SGHRS and CDR2 YFSETQ. The CDR3 extends over 14 amino acids. CDR3 sequence reads: CASSSGQGGYEQYF. DNA for the CDR3: TGTGCCAGCAGCTCGGGACAGGGGGGTTACGAGCAGTACTTC.

This clonotype has a handful of counts. The chain couples TRBV6-1 to TRBJ2-7, with 10 positions matching TRBD1. The V and J ends lost 8 bases and 3 bases, in that order; junction bases with no gene match: 10. The CDR3 is 15 amino acids. CDR1 and CDR2 from the germline V gene are MNHNS and SASEGT. The CDR3 reads CASGRGTGVDYEQYF. As DNA, the CDR3 is TGTGCCAGCGGTCGAGGGACAGGGGTGGACTACGAGCAGTACTTC.

This clonotype came up a few times. This chain uses TRBV20-1 with TRBJ2-3; TRBD2 aligns across 13 bases. Germline V gene data show CDR1 as DFQATT and CDR2 as SNEGSKA (reference sequence). Unmatched junction bases numbered 18, after V lost 0 bases and J lost 6 bases. This CDR3 is 20 amino acids long. Here the CDR3 DNA reads TGCAGTGCTAGAGACCGCAGGACCTACGGACTAGCGGGAGTCGGGGATACGCAGTATTTT. This sequence encodes CSARDRRTYGLAGVGDTQYF.

In its sample, this clonotype was seen once. This chain joins TRBV13 and TRBJ2-1; D may correspond to TRBD1 or TRBD2 (6 bases each). Between the trimmed V and J ends, which lost 8 bases and 10 bases, there was a span of 24 bases. The germline CDR1 and CDR2 sequences are PRHDT and FYEKMQ (reference sequence). The CDR3 is 15 amino acids. The CDR3 DNA is TGTGCCAGCGGCCCCCGGGCGGCAGGAGGGGGGGAGCAGTTCTTC. Protein sequence: CASGPRAAGGGEQFF.

This clonotype came up many times. The chain links TRBV28 to TRBJ2-5; 8 positions match TRBD1. Germline V gene sequence: CDR1 MDHEN, CDR2 SYDVKM. The CDR3 sequence is 15 residues long. V lost 6 bases to trimming and J lost 2 bases; unmatched junction nucleotides: 8. CDR3 bases: TGTGCCAGCAGCCTCGCAGGGGGCATACAAGAGACCCAGTACTTC. It specifies CASSLAGGIQETQYF.

This chain uses TRBV20-1 with TRBJ2-2, with 12 positions matching TRBD2. The CDR3 extends over 17 amino acids. V lost 3 bases, J lost 0 bases, and 5 bases stayed unmatched. Per germline, CDR1 DFQATT and CDR2 SNEGSKA (reference sequence). The CDR3 protein is CSASPSSGRANTGELFF. The CDR3 DNA is TGCAGTGCTAGTCCTTCTAGCGGGAGGGCGAACACCGGGGAGCTGTTTTTT.

In this sample, this clonotype turned up many times. The CDR3 here is CASSLGTGGEQYF. CDR3 nucleotide sequence: TGTGCCAGCAGCTTAGGAACGGGGGGCGAGCAGTACTTC. J is TRBJ2-7 and V is TRBV11-2, with TRBD2 matching over 7 bases. Germline CDR1 SGHAT, CDR2 FQNNGV. The J segment lost 6 bases and the V segment lost 1 base, leaving 3 bases of the junction unmatched. The CDR3 sequence is 13 residues long.

This chain links TRBV5-6 with TRBJ1-3; no firm D call. Germline CDR1 is SGHDT and CDR2 is YYEEEE. The V end was cut by 4 bases, the J end by 8 bases, with 16 bases between. CDR3 length: 14 amino acids. Here the CDR3 reads CASSRSGVMHTIYF. CDR3 coding DNA: TGTGCCAGCAGCCGCAGCGGCGTGATGCACACCATATATTTT.

This clonotype was observed many times. J is TRBJ2-3 and V is TRBV24-1, with TRBD1 matching 7 bases. CDR3 length: 16 amino acids. Losses at the gene ends were 3 bases for V and 2 bases for J; bases not matched to a gene: 7. Germline V lookup: CDR1 KGHDR, CDR2 SFDVKD. The chain's CDR3 is CATSDAGTENTDTQYF. The CDR3 DNA reads as TGTGCCACCAGTGATGCTGGGACAGAAAACACAGATACGCAGTATTTT.

This clonotype was recorded at least ten times. The V and J genes are TRBV6-1 and TRBJ1-5; TRBD1 might be the D (6 bases). Germline CDR1 is MNHNS and CDR2 is SASEGT. The CDR3 loop spans 15 amino acids. V was pared by 5 bases and J by 3 bases, with 14 bases between. The CDR3 DNA reads TGTGCCAGCAGTCCGAGAGGGGGGAACAATCAGCCCCAGCATTTT. The encoded protein is CASSPRGGNNQPQHF.

This clonotype was counted only a few times. The chain employs TRBV20-1 and TRBJ1-5; 7 bases line up with TRBD1. Germline lookup yields CDR1 DFQATT and CDR2 SNEGSKA (reference sequence). Germline trimming cut 4 bases from V and 6 bases from J; bases unmatched to any gene: 12. This CDR3 spans 15 amino acids. The CDR3 here is CSATLTGLEGQPQHF. CDR3 nucleotides: TGCAGTGCTACACTGACAGGGTTAGAGGGTCAGCCCCAGCATTTT.

By share, this clonotype ranks as medium-sized. The junction differs from germline at one of its ends, possibly a read error. This chain connects TRBV2 to TRBJ2-3; 7 bases align to TRBD2. CDR3 length: 13 amino acids. Germline V gene data show CDR1 as SNHLY and CDR2 as FYNNEI. In nucleotides, the CDR3 is TGTGCCAGCAGGGAAGCGGGGCCAGATACGCAGTATTTT. Translated, it gives CASREAGPDTQYF.

This clonotype was found many times. This chain links TRBV28 with TRBJ1-2; D is ambiguous. The ends were cut back, 10 bases at V and 3 bases at J, with 9 bases in the middle. The germline CDR1 and CDR2 sequences are MDHEN and SYDVKM. CDR3 length: 11 amino acids. CDR3 DNA sequence: TGTGCCATCCACTTTGACTATGGCTACACCTTC. Amino acids: CAIHFDYGYTF.

This clonotype was observed a few times. V is TRBV4-1 and J is TRBJ2-7; 9 bases agree with TRBD1. CDR1 and CDR2 from the germline V gene are MGHRA and YSYEKL. The CDR3 has 14 amino acids. The V gene end was trimmed by 1 base and the J gene end by 4 bases; junction bases not matched to a gene: 2. The CDR3 DNA is TGCGCCAGCAGCCAAGTACAGGGGGCTTACGAGCAGTACTTC. The encoded protein is CASSQVQGAYEQYF.

This clonotype was seen repeatedly, ten times or more. The chain couples TRBV7-3 to TRBJ1-1; 10 nucleotides line up with TRBD1. Germline V CDR1 and CDR2: SGHTA, FQGTGA. Germline trimming cut 4 bases from V and 1 base from J; bases unmatched to any gene: 6. This CDR3 spans 16 amino acids. The DNA of the CDR3 is TGTGCCAGCAGCTGCGACAGGGGGCGGACGAACACTGAAGCTTTCTTT. Protein sequence: CASSCDRGRTNTEAFF.

This clonotype has ten or more counts. This sequence joins TRBV5-5 and TRBJ2-1; 10 nucleotides line up with TRBD2. The CDR3 sequence is 16 residues long. V dropped 4 bases and J dropped 8; count of bases not matched to a gene: 12. CDR1 SGHKS and CDR2 YYEKEE come from the germline V gene (reference sequence). This chain's CDR3 is CASSGGQTSGKDEQFF. DNA for the CDR3: TGTGCCAGCAGCGGAGGCCAAACTAGCGGGAAGGATGAGCAGTTCTTC.